These 7 T cell receptor beta chains were sequenced from one sample in a study of human T cells and chemical hapten exposure. Library preparation tagged each individual cDNA molecule with a unique molecular identifier. MiXCR, applied by TCRdb to the reads, yields one record per CDR3 protein. The table has 3,500 to 4,500 distinct CDR3 sequences, roughly 50% seen once. Treatment given: therapeutic diphenylcyclopropenone sensitization with weekly scalp DPC. The sequences come from whole blood, collected before DPC sensitization or 2, 6, or about 24 weeks after (not recorded which). The receptors here all came from an adult with alopecia areata. Some clones in this sample may be carry-over from other donors' samples. This table probably holds off-target reads from a library built for another chain.

The V call is TRBV3-1, the J call TRBJ2-2, with D perhaps given as TRBD1 or TRBD2 (5 bases each). Germline assignment: CDR1 LGHDT and CDR2 YNNKEL (reference sequence). V lost 0 bases and J 4 bases, leaving 15 bases between the germline ends. The length of the CDR3 is 17 residues. CDR3 DNA: TGTGCCAGCAGCCAAGATCCCCCCGGGGACGGCACCGGGGAGCTGTTTTTT. This codes for CASSQDPPGDGTGELFF.

The chain uses TRBV3-1 and TRBJ2-7, with a tentative D call TRBD2 (5 bases). CDR1 is LGHDT, CDR2 YNNKEL, per germline (reference sequence). With 4 bases removed from V and 3 bases from J, the gap between germline ends came to 10 bases. There are 13 residues in the CDR3. CDR3 DNA: TGTGCCAGCAGCCGATTCGGACTCTACGAGCAGTACTTC. It yields the protein CASSRFGLYEQYF.

V is TRBV2 and J is TRBJ2-1; D is perhaps TRBD2 (6 bases). Trimming removed 2 bases from V and 9 bases from J, with 17 bases in between. Germline-derived CDR1 and CDR2 are SNHLY and FYNNEI. This CDR3 spans 15 amino acids. CDR3 amino acids: CASSERESLNSEQFF. DNA for the CDR3: TGTGCCAGCAGTGAACGGGAGTCCCTTAACAGTGAGCAGTTCTTC. Supplemented by reference TRBV2 and TRBJ2-1, the full variable domain reads EPEVTQTPSHQVTQMGQEVILRCVPISNHLYFYWYRQILGQKVEFLVSFYNNEISEKSEIFDDQFSVERPDGSNFTLKIRSTKLEDSAMYFCASSERESLNSEQFFGPGTRLTVL.

The rearrangement links TRBV4-2 to TRBJ2-5; tentatively, D is TRBD1 or TRBD2 (5 bases each). CDR3 size: 14 residues. The V end lost 1 base, the J end lost 5 bases, and 11 bases lay between the germline ends. Germline values: CDR1 LGHNA, CDR2 YNFKEQ. The CDR3 coding sequence is TGTGCCAGCAGCCAAGGATCAGGGAGCGAGACCCAGTACTTC. This translates into CASSQGSGSETQYF.

This clonotype was seen more than once but under ten times. This chain connects TRBV6-5 to TRBJ2-1; 7 bases are shared with TRBD2. The CDR3 loop spans 16 amino acids. Looked up from germline, CDR1 is MNHEY and CDR2 is SVGAGI. V was pared by 2 bases and J by 2 bases, with 6 bases of the junction left unmatched. The CDR3 loop is CASSYGLAVPYNEQFF. CDR3 in DNA: TGTGCCAGCAGTTACGGGCTAGCGGTACCCTACAATGAGCAGTTCTTC.

The chain links TRBV4-3 to TRBJ2-7; D ambiguous. The CDR3 spans 15 residues. Trimming left V 0 bases short and J 0 bases short, with 9 bases between. The germline CDR1 and CDR2 sequences are LGHNA and YSLEER. CDR3 residues: CASSQDQHSSYEQYF. DNA for the CDR3: TGCGCCAGCAGCCAAGATCAGCACAGCTCCTACGAGCAGTACTTC.

The chain has TRBV28 and TRBJ2-2; D not resolved. The germline V and J ends were trimmed by 3 bases and 7 bases, with 12 bases remaining between them. The CDR3 sequence is 14 residues long. Germline lookup yields CDR1 MDHEN and CDR2 SYDVKM. The CDR3 DNA follows: TGTGCCAGCAGTTTGCACGGCCGGAACGGGGAGCTGTTTTTT. It yields the protein CASSLHGRNGELFF. Full variable domain (missing parts from reference TRBV28 and TRBJ2-2): DVKVTQSSRYLVKRTGEKVFLECVQDMDHENMFWYRQDPGLGLRLIYFSYDVKMKEKGDIPEGYSVSREKKERFSLILESASTNQTSMYLCASSLHGRNGELFFGEGSRLTVL.